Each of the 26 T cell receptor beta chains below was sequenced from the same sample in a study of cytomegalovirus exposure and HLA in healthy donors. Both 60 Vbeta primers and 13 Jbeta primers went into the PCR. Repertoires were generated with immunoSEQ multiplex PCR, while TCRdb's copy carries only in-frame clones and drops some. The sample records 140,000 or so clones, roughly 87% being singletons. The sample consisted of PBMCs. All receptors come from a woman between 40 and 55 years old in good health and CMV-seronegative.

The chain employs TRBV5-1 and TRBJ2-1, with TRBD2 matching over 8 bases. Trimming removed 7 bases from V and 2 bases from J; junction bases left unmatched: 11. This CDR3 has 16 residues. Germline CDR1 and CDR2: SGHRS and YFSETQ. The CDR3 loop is CASWPQAGVPYNEQFF. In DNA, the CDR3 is TGCGCCAGCTGGCCCCAAGCGGGAGTGCCCTACAATGAGCAGTTCTTC.

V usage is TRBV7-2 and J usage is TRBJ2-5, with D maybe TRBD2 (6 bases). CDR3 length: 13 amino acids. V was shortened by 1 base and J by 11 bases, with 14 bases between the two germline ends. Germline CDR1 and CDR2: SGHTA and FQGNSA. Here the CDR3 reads CASSLVRRGGQYF. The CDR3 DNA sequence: TGTGCCAGCAGCTTAGTCCGGCGCGGAGGGCAGTACTTC.

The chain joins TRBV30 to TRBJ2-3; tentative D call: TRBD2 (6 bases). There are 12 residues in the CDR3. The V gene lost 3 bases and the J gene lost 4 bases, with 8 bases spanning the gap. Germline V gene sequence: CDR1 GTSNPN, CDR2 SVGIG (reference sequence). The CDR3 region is CAWSGGSDTQYF. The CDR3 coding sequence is TGTGCCTGGAGCGGGGGATCAGATACGCAGTATTTT.

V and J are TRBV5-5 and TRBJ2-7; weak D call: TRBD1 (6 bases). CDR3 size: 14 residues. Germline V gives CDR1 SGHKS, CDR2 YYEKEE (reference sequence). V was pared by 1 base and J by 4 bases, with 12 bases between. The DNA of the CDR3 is TGTGCCAGCAGCTTGTATACAGGGAAATACGAGCAGTACTTC. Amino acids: CASSLYTGKYEQYF.

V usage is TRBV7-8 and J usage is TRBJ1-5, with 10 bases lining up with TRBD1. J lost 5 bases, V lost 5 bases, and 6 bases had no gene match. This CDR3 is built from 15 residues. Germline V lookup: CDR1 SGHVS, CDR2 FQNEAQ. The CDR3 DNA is TGTGCCAGCAGCGGAGGACAGGGGGAGTATCAGCCCCAGCATTTT. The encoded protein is CASSGGQGEYQPQHF.

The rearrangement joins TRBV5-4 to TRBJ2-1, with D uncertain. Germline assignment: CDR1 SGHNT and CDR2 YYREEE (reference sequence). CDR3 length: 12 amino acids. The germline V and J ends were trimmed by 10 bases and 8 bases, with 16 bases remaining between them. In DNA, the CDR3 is TGTGCCCTGCACAGCCAATCGTATGAGCAGTTCTTC. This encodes CALHSQSYEQFF.

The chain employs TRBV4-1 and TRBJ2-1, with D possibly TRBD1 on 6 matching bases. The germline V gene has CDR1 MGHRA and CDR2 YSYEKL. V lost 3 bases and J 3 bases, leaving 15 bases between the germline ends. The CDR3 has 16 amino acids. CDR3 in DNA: TGCGCCAGCAGCCAGGCAGGGGCAACCTACTACAATGAGCAGTTCTTC. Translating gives CASSQAGATYYNEQFF.

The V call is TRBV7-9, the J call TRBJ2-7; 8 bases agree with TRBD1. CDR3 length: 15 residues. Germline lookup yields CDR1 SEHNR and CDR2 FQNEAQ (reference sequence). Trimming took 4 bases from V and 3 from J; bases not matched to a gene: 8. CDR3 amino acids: CASSWRRGQDYEQYF. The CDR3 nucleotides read TGTGCCAGCAGCTGGCGAAGGGGACAGGACTACGAGCAGTACTTC.

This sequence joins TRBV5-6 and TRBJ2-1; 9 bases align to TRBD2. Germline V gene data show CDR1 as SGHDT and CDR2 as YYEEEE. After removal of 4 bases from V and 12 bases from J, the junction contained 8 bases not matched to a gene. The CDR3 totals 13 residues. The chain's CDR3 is CASSPRSGRAQFF. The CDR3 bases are TGTGCCAGCAGCCCCCGTAGCGGGAGAGCGCAGTTCTTC.

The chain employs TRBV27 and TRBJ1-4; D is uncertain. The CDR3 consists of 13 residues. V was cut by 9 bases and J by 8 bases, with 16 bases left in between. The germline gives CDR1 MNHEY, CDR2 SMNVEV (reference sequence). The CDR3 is CASKSRLGEKLFF. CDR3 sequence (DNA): TGTGCCAGTAAGAGCAGACTAGGGGAAAAACTGTTTTTT.

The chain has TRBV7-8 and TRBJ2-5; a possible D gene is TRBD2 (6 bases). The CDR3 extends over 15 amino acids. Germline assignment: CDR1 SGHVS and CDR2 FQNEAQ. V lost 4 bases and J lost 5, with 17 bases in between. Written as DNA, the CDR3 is TGTGCCAGCAGCTCTCATCGGGACTCCCTGGAGACCCAGTACTTC. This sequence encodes CASSSHRDSLETQYF.

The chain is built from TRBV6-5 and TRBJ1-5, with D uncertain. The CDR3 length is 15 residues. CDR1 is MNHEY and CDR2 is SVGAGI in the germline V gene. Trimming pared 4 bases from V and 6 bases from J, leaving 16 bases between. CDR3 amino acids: CASSSHGGLGQPQHF. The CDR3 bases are TGTGCCAGCAGTTCCCACGGAGGGTTGGGTCAGCCCCAGCATTTT.

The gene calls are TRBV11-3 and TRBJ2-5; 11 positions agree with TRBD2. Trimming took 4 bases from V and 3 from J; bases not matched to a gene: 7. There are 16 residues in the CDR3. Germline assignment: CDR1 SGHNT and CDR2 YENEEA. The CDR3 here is CASSSGLAGFEETQYF. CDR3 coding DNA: TGTGCCAGCAGCTCCGGACTAGCGGGCTTCGAAGAGACCCAGTACTTC.

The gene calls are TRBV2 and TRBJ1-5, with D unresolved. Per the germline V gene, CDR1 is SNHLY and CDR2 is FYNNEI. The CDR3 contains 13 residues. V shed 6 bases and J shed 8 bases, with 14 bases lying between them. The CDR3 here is CASRSLYEEPQHF. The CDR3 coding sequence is TGTGCCAGCAGGTCACTCTATGAGGAGCCCCAGCATTTT.

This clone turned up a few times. The chain's CDR3 is CASSLGTSGMSQYF. The CDR3 coding sequence is TGTGCCAGCAGCCTAGGGACTAGCGGGATGTCGCAGTATTTT. J is TRBJ2-3 and V is TRBV7-8; TRBD2 agrees at 13 bases. V dropped 5 bases and J dropped 10; count of bases not matched to a gene: 6. Germline V gene sequence: CDR1 SGHVS, CDR2 FQNEAQ. This CDR3 spans 14 amino acids. Complete variable domain (other parts from reference TRBV7-8 and TRBJ2-3): GAGVSQSPRYKVAKRGQDVALRCDPISGHVSLFWYQQALGQGPEFLTYFQNEAQLDKSGLPSDRFFAERPEGSVSTLKIQRTQQEDSAVYLCASSLGTSGMSQYFGPGTRLTVL.

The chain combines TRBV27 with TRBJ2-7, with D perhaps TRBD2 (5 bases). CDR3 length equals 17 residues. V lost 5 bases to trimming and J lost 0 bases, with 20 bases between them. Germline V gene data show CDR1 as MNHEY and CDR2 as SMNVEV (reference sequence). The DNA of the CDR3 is TGTGCCAGCAGTCCGTCACTAGTCTCTGTTATCTCCTACGAGCAGTACTTC. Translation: CASSPSLVSVISYEQYF.

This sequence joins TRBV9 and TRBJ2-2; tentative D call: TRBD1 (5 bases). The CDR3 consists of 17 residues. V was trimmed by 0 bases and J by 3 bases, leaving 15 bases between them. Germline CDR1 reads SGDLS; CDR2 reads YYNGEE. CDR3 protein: CASSVGLGLEDTGELFF. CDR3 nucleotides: TGTGCCAGCAGCGTAGGGTTGGGGCTAGAAGACACCGGGGAGCTGTTTTTT.

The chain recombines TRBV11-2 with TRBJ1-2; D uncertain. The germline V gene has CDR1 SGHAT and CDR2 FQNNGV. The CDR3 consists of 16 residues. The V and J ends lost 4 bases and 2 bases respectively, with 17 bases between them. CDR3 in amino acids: CASSSQTGTSNYGYTF. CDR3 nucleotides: TGTGCCAGCAGCTCTCAGACGGGTACCTCAAACTATGGCTACACCTTC.

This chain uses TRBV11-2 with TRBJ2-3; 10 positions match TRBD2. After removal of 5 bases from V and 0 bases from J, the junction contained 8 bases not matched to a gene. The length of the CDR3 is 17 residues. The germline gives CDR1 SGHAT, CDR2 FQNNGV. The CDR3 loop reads CASSASGGYGSTDTQYF. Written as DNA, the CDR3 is TGTGCCAGCAGCGCTAGCGGGGGCTACGGGAGCACAGATACGCAGTATTTT.

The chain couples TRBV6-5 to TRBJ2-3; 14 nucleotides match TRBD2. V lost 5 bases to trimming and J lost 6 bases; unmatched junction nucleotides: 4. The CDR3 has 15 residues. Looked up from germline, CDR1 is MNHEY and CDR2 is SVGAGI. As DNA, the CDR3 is TGTGCCAGCAGTATCCGGACTAGCGGGAGGGATACGCAGTATTTT. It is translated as CASSIRTSGRDTQYF.

The chain's CDR3 is CASSFLGRNTEAFF. The CDR3 DNA reads as TGTGCCAGCAGCTTCCTGGGCCGGAACACTGAAGCTTTCTTT. V gene TRBV11-3 combines with J gene TRBJ1-1, with unresolved D. V lost 3 bases and J 1 base, leaving 9 bases between the germline ends. This CDR3 has 14 amino acids. Germline assignment: CDR1 SGHNT and CDR2 YENEEA.

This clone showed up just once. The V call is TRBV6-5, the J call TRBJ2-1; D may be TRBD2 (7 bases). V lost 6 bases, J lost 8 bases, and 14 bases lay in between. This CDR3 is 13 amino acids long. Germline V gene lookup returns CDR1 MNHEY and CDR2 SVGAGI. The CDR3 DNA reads TGTGCCAGCAGCCCCCCGGGGGGCGATGAGCAGTTCTTC. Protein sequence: CASSPPGGDEQFF.

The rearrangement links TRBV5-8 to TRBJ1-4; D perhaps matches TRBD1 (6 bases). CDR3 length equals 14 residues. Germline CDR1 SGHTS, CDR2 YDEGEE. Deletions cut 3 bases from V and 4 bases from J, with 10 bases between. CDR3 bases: TGTGCCAGCAGCTCTGGACAGAATAATGAAAAACTGTTTTTT. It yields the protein CASSSGQNNEKLFF.

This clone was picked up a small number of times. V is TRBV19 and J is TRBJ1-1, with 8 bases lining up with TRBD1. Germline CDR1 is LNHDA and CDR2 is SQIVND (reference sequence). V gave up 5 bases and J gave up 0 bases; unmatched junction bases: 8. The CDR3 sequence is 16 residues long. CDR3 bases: TGTGCCAGTAGTTCAAGACAGGGGTGGGTGAACACTGAAGCTTTCTTT. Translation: CASSSRQGWVNTEAFF. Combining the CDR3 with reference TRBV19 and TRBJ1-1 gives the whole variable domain DGGITQSPKYLFRKEGQNVTLSCEQNLNHDAMYWYRQDPGQGLRLIYYSQIVNDFQKGDIAEGYSVSREKKESFPLTVTSAQKNPTAFYLCASSSRQGWVNTEAFFGQGTRLTVV.

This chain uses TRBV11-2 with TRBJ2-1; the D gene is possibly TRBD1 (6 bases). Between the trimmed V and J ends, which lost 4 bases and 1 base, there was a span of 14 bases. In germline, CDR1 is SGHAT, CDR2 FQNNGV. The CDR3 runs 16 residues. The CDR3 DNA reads TGTGCCAGCAGCTCCTACCGGGACAAGTCCTACAATGAGCAGTTCTTC. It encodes CASSSYRDKSYNEQFF. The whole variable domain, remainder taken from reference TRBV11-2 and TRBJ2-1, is EAGVAQSPRYKIIEKRQSVAFWCNPISGHATLYWYQQILGQGPKLLIQFQNNGVVDDSQLPKDRFSAERLKGVDSTLKIQPAKLEDSAVYLCASSSYRDKSYNEQFFGPGTRLTVL.

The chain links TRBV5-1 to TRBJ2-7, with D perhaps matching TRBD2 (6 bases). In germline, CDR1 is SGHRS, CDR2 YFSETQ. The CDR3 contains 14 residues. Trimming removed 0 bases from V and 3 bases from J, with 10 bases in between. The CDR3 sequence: CASSLELGGYEQYF. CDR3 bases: TGCGCCAGCAGCTTGGAGCTGGGGGGCTACGAGCAGTACTTC.